This T cell receptor (beta chain) was retrieved from a study of blood T cell repertoires in COVID-19 (dated by TCRdb to about 2020). For the wider study: Collaborator samples came from the United States, Italy and Spain and covered acute and convalescent phases of COVID-19. The samples were drawn from two sources: the first 160 participants of the ongoing ImmuneRACE study, and fewer than 1,500 subjects contributed by 6 global collaborators. The repertoires were released in a freely available public database meant as a resource for research on the immune response to SARS-CoV-2. Where available, HLA class I and class II types were obtained from metadata supplied by the sample provider rather than from assay-based typing. Subjects who had been exposed to COVID-19, were actively infected with it, or had recovered from it provided the deeply sampled blood TCRbeta repertoires that made up the dataset. The material from the prospective study consisted of cDNA or gDNA derived from T cells, B-cell-depleted T cells, or PBMCs. A de-identified subject ID, COVID-19 status, age in years and sex were almost always included in the sample metadata. Study-wide findings and limitations: Clinical and demographic metadata were provided uncurated, with the amount varying by source and participant.

V lost 5 bases and J lost 7 bases; the stretch between them is 21 bases long. The germline V gene gives CDR1 as MDHEN and CDR2 as SYDVKM. From its cysteine to its phenylalanine, the CDR3 spans 17 amino acids. Only CDR3 DNA remains: 51 bases, in frame from the first base. Note on this clone: Its antigen specificity is not known. Base qualities are not recorded, but no much larger clone differs from it by a single base.

One collaborating source in Seattle enrolled patients during active infection and followed them longitudinally through the course of disease. Each collaborating institution followed its own protocols to collect whole blood in K2EDTA tubes. For TCRbeta analysis, collaborator samples were shipped as frozen whole blood, as isolated PBMCs, or as DNA extracted from either sample type. TCRbeta CDR3 regions were amplified from genomic DNA using the immunoSEQ Assay, a bias-controlled multiplex PCR. For the original study's pipeline: The number of nucleated cells in each sample was estimated from the amplification of reference gene primers within the assay. To quantify the absolute abundance of each unique TCRbeta CDR3 rearrangement, sequence reads were collapsed and filtered. Productive Simpson clonality was computed per sample as the square root of Simpson's diversity index over productive rearrangements. TCRdb holds this immuneACCESS table with in-frame rearrangements only. Some clones are missing; in checked studies, unresolved V genes explain under half, and the rest has no known cause. The DNA gave D and trimming, while V, J and clone size come from that table. This sample holds around 140,000 clones; 88% were observed only once. Approximately 2.5% of the sample is in the top ten clones.

The sample comprised peripheral blood. The origin of this receptor is a human donor with COVID-19, enrolled during active disease. The donor label of this sample is uncertain. The chain is encoded by TRBV28 joined to TRBJ1-6; the D gene is unclear. The CDR3 protein sequence reads: CASSLSRGKGGNSPLHF. The sequence in DNA is TGTGCCAGCAGTCTCAGCCGAGGCAAGGGAGGGAATTCACCCCTCCACTTT.